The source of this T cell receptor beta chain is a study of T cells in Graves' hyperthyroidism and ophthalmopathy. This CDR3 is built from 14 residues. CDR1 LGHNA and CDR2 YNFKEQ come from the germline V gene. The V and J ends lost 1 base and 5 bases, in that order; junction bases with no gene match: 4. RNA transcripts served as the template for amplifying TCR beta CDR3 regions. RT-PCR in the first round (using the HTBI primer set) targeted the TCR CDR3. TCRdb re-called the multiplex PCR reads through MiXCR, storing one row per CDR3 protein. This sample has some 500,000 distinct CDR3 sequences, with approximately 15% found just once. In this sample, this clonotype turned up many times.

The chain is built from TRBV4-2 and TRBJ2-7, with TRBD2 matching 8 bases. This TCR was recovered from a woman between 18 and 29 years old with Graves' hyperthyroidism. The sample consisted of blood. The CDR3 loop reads CASSQGGSGNEQYF. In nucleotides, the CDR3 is TGTGCCAGCAGCCAAGGGGGTAGCGGGAACGAGCAGTACTTC.